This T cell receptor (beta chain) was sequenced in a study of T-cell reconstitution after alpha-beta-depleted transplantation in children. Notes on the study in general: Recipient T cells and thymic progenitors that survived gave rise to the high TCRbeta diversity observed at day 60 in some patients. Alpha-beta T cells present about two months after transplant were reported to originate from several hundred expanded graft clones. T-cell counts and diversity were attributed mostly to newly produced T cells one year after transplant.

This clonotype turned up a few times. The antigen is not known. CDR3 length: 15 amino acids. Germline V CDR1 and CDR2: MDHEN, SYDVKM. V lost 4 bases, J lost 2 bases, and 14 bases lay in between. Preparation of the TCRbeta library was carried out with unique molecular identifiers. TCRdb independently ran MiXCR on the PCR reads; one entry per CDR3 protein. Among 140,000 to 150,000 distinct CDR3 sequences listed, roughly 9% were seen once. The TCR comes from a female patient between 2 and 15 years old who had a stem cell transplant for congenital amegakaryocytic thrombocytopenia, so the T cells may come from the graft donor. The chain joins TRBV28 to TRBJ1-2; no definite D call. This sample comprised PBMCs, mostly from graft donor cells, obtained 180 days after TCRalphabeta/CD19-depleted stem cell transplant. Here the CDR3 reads CASSSLDGVNYGYTF. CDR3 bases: TGTGCCAGCAGTTCCTTGGACGGGGTGAACTATGGCTACACCTTC.